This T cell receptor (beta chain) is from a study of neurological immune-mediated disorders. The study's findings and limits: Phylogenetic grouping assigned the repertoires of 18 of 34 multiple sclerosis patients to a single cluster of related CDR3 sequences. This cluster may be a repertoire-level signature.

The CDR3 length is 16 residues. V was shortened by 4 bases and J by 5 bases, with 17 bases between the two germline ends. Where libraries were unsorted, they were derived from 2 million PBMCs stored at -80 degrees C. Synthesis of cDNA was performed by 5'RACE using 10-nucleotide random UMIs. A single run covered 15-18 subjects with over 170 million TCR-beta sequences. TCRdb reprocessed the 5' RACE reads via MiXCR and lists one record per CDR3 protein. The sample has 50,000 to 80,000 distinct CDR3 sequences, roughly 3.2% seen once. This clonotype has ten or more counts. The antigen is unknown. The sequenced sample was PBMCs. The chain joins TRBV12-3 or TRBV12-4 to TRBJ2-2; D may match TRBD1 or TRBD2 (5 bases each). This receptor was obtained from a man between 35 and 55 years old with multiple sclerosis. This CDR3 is CASSYRQGPGTGELFF. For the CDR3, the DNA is TGTGCCAGCAGTTATCGGCAGGGCCCGGGGACCGGGGAGCTGTTTTTT.